This entry concerns a single T cell receptor beta chain. Its antigen is undetermined. Time point defined: newly diagnosed, previously untreated cHL patient sample. Comparison came from newly diagnosed, untreated classical Hodgkin lymphoma PBMCs. The method was immunoSEQ multiplex PCR; TCRdb's version includes in-frame clones alone and lacks a portion of them. Here the sample spans 70,000 or so clones, over 90% being singletons. This entry comes from a study of PD-1 blockade in classical Hodgkin lymphoma. Study observations and caveats: What drove the repertoire differences, possibly disease activity or prior therapy, has not been defined. Reported baseline diversity: healthy donors highest, relapsed/refractory patients lowest.

The germline V and J ends were trimmed by 8 bases and 0 bases, with 11 bases remaining between them. This CDR3 is built from 15 residues. Germline V CDR1 and CDR2: LNHDA, SQIVND (reference sequence). J is TRBJ2-6 and V is TRBV19, with D perhaps given as TRBD1 or TRBD2 (5 bases each). The sample comprised peripheral blood mononuclear cells (PBMCs). The TCR was taken from a human donor with classical Hodgkin lymphoma. In nucleotides, the CDR3 is TGTGCCAGTTGGGACGTACTCTCTGGGGCCAACGTCCTGACTTTC. Protein sequence: CASWDVLSGANVLTF.